The 2 T cell receptor beta chains below were found in one sample sequenced in a study of cytomegalovirus exposure and HLA in healthy donors. Primers included in the PCR were 60 Vbeta and 13 Jbeta primers. The method was immunoSEQ multiplex PCR; TCRdb's version includes in-frame clones alone and lacks a portion of them. The sample shows about 170,000 clones, 75% to 90% of them seen only once. The sequenced material came from PBMCs. These receptors were collected from a male donor in good health and CMV-seronegative.

The chain uses TRBV7-7 and TRBJ2-2; the D gene is possibly TRBD2 (5 bases). The CDR3 has 11 amino acids. CDR1 is SSHAT and CDR2 is FNYEAQ in the germline V gene (reference sequence). The CDR3 sequence is CASASTGELFF. Here the CDR3 DNA reads TGTGCTAGCGCGTCCACCGGGGAGCTGTTTTTT.

The chain recombines TRBV2 with TRBJ1-1; 9 nucleotides align to TRBD1. The CDR3 loop spans 17 amino acids. V trimming: 0 bases; J trimming: 1 base; junction bases outside the gene matches: 6. Germline lookup yields CDR1 SNHLY and CDR2 FYNNEI. CDR3 protein: CASSEARGQGRNTEAFF. CDR3 DNA sequence: TGTGCCAGCAGTGAAGCGCGGGGACAGGGACGGAACACTGAAGCTTTCTTT.